These 19 T cell receptor beta chains were all obtained from the same sample, sequenced in a study of tumor-infiltrating lymphocytes in primary liver carcinoma. Synthesis of TCR beta cDNA was carried out from about 500 ng total RNA with a constant-region primer. Slightly modified ARM-PCR with three nested multiplex PCR rounds yielded TCR beta libraries. Investigators reported that the first two PCR rounds, at roughly 10 cycles each, used TRBV1-TRBV30 forward primers with a C-beta reverse primer. TCRdb called the multiplex PCR reads again in MiXCR, with one record for every CDR3 protein. This table holds fewer than 75,000 distinct CDR3 sequences, about two thirds found once. Each 20-30 mg portion of unsorted bulk tissue served as the source for co-extraction of RNA and DNA. The source material was liver tumor tissue from sampling region 4. Subset described: tumor region T4, right-lateral pole. Receptors were obtained from a man between 35 and 55 years old with primary liver carcinoma and hepatitis B virus infection.

A note on this clonotype: A much larger clone differs from this one at a single base, so this may be a read error. The chain carries TRBV6-6 and TRBJ2-7; D could derive from TRBD1 or TRBD2 (5 bases each). The CDR3 length is 14 residues. In germline, CDR1 is MNHNY, CDR2 SVGAGI (reference sequence). CDR3 DNA: TGTGCCAACAGTTACTACGGGACCTCAGTCGAGCAGTACTTC. Amino acids: CANSYYGTSVEQYF.

Comment on this clonotype: Because the CDR3's place on the DNA is in doubt, the DNA is left out and the CDR3 is given as listed by TCRdb. The V gene is TRBV5-1, the J gene TRBJ2-7; the D call of TRBD1 is as the table states it, not checked on the DNA. From its first to its last residue, the CDR3 has 18 amino acids. From germline, CDR1 is SGHRS and CDR2 YFSETQ. This CDR3 is CASNLVGGGAGQSYEQYF.

V and J are TRBV7-8 and TRBJ2-3; D is perhaps TRBD1 (5 bases). The J call may be incorrect, as the DNA end agrees better with TRBJ1-5. This CDR3 spans 13 amino acids. The germline V gene has CDR1 SGHVS and CDR2 FQNEAQ. The CDR3 loop is CASWGADEDTQHF. In nucleotides, the CDR3 is TGTGCCAGCTGGGGCGCGGACGAGGATACGCAGCATTTT.

Note on this clonotype: The germline gene is not matched at one end of the junction; a read error may be the cause. The CDR3 is CVSSSHPGPQNSPLHF. The CDR3, as DNA: TGTGTCAGCAGCTCGCATCCCGGACCGCAGAATTCACCCCTCCACTTT. This sequence joins TRBV5-4 and TRBJ1-6; D gene ambiguous. The CDR3 sequence is 16 residues long. Germline CDR1 reads SGHNT; CDR2 reads YYREEE (reference sequence). Using reference TRBV5-4 and TRBJ1-6 for the parts outside the CDR3, the full variable domain is ETGVTQSPTHLIKTRGQQVTLRCSSQSGHNTVSWYQQALGQGPQFIFQYYREEENGRGNFPPRFSGLQFPNYSSELNVNALELDDSALYLCVSSSHPGPQNSPLHFGNGTRLTVT.

This clonotype was recorded once. The gene calls are TRBV11-2 and TRBJ2-2; D is perhaps TRBD2 (6 bases). The germline V and J ends were trimmed by 3 bases and 17 bases, with 25 bases remaining between them. Germline values: CDR1 SGHAT, CDR2 FQNNGV. This CDR3 comprises 15 residues. CDR3 protein: CASSFAGSNAGEIFF. In nucleotides, the CDR3 is TGTGCCAGCAGCTTTGCGGGATCAAACGCCGGGGAGATATTTTTT. The full variable domain, completed using reference TRBV11-2 and TRBJ2-2, is EAGVAQSPRYKIIEKRQSVAFWCNPISGHATLYWYQQILGQGPKLLIQFQNNGVVDDSQLPKDRFSAERLKGVDSTLKIQPAKLEDSAVYLCASSFAGSNAGEIFFGEGSRLTVL.

To note about this clonotype: This may come from a read error, since a much larger clone is one base off. V is TRBV10-3 and J is TRBJ2-7; 11 bases match TRBD2. Germline CDR1 and CDR2: ENHRY and SYGVKD. This CDR3 contains 14 residues. V lost 2 bases and J lost 3; bases outside the gene matches: 0. The CDR3 region is CAISETSGSYEQYF. In DNA form, the CDR3 reads TGTGCCATCAGTGAGACTAGCGGGAGCTACGAGCAGTACTTC.

This clonotype was seen repeatedly, ten times or more. This CDR3 reads CASSLGTAIYEQFF. CDR3 DNA: TGTGCCAGCAGTTTGGGGACGGCAATATATGAGCAGTTCTTC. V is TRBV12-3 or TRBV12-4 and J is TRBJ2-1; D is tentatively TRBD1 or TRBD2 (5 bases each). The CDR3 contains 14 residues. Trimming shortened V by 3 bases and J by 8 bases, and 14 bases separated the two germline ends.

Ten or more counts support this clonotype. The chain links TRBV7-8 to TRBJ2-2; D gene ambiguous. Trimming took off 6 bases at V and 4 bases at J, with 6 bases between the two ends. CDR1 SGHVS and CDR2 FQNEAQ come from the germline V gene. This CDR3 comprises 12 residues. This chain's CDR3 is CASRAATGELFF. The CDR3 nucleotides read TGTGCCAGCAGGGCTGCCACCGGGGAGCTGTTTTTT.

V usage is TRBV6-1 and J usage is TRBJ1-3; D might be TRBD1 (6 bases). The germline V gene has CDR1 MNHNS and CDR2 SASEGT. The CDR3 length is 16 residues. Trimming cost V 9 bases and J 6 bases, with 24 bases left between them. CDR3 amino acids: CASSTPRRGRINTIYF. The CDR3 DNA follows: TGTGCCAGTAGTACCCCTAGGAGGGGGAGGATAAACACCATATATTTT.

Remarks on this clonotype: The final CDR3 position lacks the conserved phenylalanine or tryptophan, pointing to a likely read error. The chain carries TRBV29-1 and TRBJ1-2, with 9 bases aligning to TRBD1. The CDR3 loop spans 15 amino acids. The germline CDR1 and CDR2 sequences are SQVTM and ANQGSEA. The CDR3, as DNA: TGCAGTGTGGCCCCCTGCCTACAGGGGGCTTTTGGCTACACCCTC. Its translation: CSVAPCLQGAFGYTL.

This clonotype was observed many times. CDR3 DNA sequence: TGCGCCAGCAGCTTGGGAGTTGGGACAGCTTACTCCTACGAGCAGTACTTC. Its protein is CASSLGVGTAYSYEQYF. The V call is TRBV5-1, the J call TRBJ2-7; TRBD1 agrees at 7 bases. The V segment lost 0 bases and the J segment 0 bases; nucleotides outside the gene matches: 9. The CDR3 consists of 17 residues. Looked up from germline, CDR1 is SGHRS and CDR2 is YFSETQ.

Turning to this clonotype: One junction end disagrees with the germline gene, perhaps due to a read error. The rearrangement uses TRBV11-2 and TRBJ2-3; TRBD2 matches at 16 bases. The CDR3 is made up of 18 amino acids. CDR1 is SGHAT, CDR2 FQNNGV, per germline. CDR3 loop: CAGSLGGTSGRAEDTRYF. In DNA form, the CDR3 reads TGCGCCGGCAGCTTAGGAGGGACTAGCGGGAGGGCCGAAGATACGCGGTATTTT.

This clonotype was observed a handful of times. An end of the junction differs from the germline gene, which may be a read error. The V call is TRBV5-1, the J call TRBJ2-2; a weak D match, TRBD1 (5 bases). CDR3 length: 16 residues. Germline values: CDR1 SGHRS, CDR2 YFSETQ. CDR3 sequence: CASSLHHRTNTRELFF. The CDR3 DNA reads as TGCGCCAGCAGCTTACATCACAGGACGAACACCAGGGAGCTGTTTTTT.

V gene TRBV5-4 combines with J gene TRBJ2-3; D is unclear. The V end was cut by 0 bases, the J end by 5 bases, with 4 bases between. CDR1 is SGHNT and CDR2 is YYREEE in the germline V gene (reference sequence). CDR3 length: 12 amino acids. CDR3 sequence (DNA): TGTGCCAGCAGCTTGGGGGAAGATACGCAGTATTTT. It translates to CASSLGEDTQYF.

With regard to this clonotype: Compared with germline, one end of the junction differs, possibly owing to a read error. The rearrangement uses TRBV5-5 and TRBJ2-3; possible D gene TRBD2, 7 bases. CDR1 SGHKS and CDR2 YYEKEE come from the germline V gene (reference sequence). CDR3 length: 15 residues. CDR3 sequence reads: CAGSLTGGHPDTQYF. Written as DNA, the CDR3 is TGTGCCGGCAGCTTGACCGGGGGGCACCCAGATACGCAGTATTTT.

In the case of this clonotype: The germline gene is not matched at one end of the junction; a read error may be the cause. V and J are TRBV11-2 and TRBJ2-2; perhaps TRBD2 as D (7 bases). From germline, CDR1 is SGHAT and CDR2 FQNNGV. The CDR3 runs 16 residues. As DNA, the CDR3 is TGTGCCAGCAGCTTAGCATTAGGAGGGGAACACCGGGGGGCTGTTTTT. Its protein is CASSLALGGEHRGAVF. Drawing the rest from reference TRBV11-2 and TRBJ2-2, the complete variable domain is EAGVAQSPRYKIIEKRQSVAFWCNPISGHATLYWYQQILGQGPKLLIQFQNNGVVDDSQLPKDRFSAERLKGVDSTLKIQPAKLEDSAVYLCASSLALGGEHRGAVFGEGSRLTVL.

The chain combines TRBV5-1 with TRBJ2-1, with D tentatively TRBD2 (6 bases). Germline V gene sequence: CDR1 SGHRS, CDR2 YFSETQ. This CDR3 is built from 16 residues. V gave up 0 bases and J gave up 13 bases, with 23 bases separating them. The CDR3 bases are TGCGCCAGCAGCTTGGCCGCTAGCTGGAGGGCCGCCGACCAGTTCTTC. As protein: CASSLAASWRAADQFF.

Worth noting for this clonotype: This could be a read error, since a much larger clone is one nucleotide away. The chain uses TRBV11-2 and TRBJ1-2; D is uncertain. Trimming left V 0 bases short and J 5 bases short, with 13 bases between. This CDR3 has 15 residues. Germline CDR1 and CDR2: SGHAT and FQNNGV. DNA of the CDR3: TGTGCCAGCAGCTTAGATCCCTCAAGGAAGTATGGCTACACCTTC. Translating gives CASSLDPSRKYGYTF. The whole variable domain, remainder taken from reference TRBV11-2 and TRBJ1-2, is EAGVAQSPRYKIIEKRQSVAFWCNPISGHATLYWYQQILGQGPKLLIQFQNNGVVDDSQLPKDRFSAERLKGVDSTLKIQPAKLEDSAVYLCASSLDPSRKYGYTFGSGTRLTVV.

For this clonotype: The CDR3 does not end in the conserved phenylalanine or tryptophan, so this is likely a read error. The CDR3 coding sequence is TGCAGCGTTGCCTCGACAGAGCTCCACGAGCAGTACTTA. Translating gives CSVASTELHEQYL. The chain is built from TRBV29-1 and TRBJ2-7; D might be TRBD1 (5 bases). Trimming removed 4 bases at V and 5 bases at J, with 15 bases between. The germline V gene encodes CDR1 SQVTM and CDR2 ANQGSEA. The CDR3 has 13 residues.